This section outlines one T cell receptor (beta chain) sequence together with its context. This clonotype appeared many times. There is no known antigen for this receptor. Per-base qualities were not stored, and no clone one base away is much larger. Reading the germline V gene gives CDR1 SGHRS and CDR2 YFSETQ. Compared with germline, V lacks 5 bases and J lacks 4 bases; bases without a gene match: 7. The CDR3 contains 14 residues, cysteine and phenylalanine counted. The kept DNA is CDR3 alone, 42 bases in frame from the first base. This entry comes from a study of HIV-infected patients and healthy controls (TCRdb year 2014). The library came from 5' RACE. For sequencing, an Illumina MiSeq was employed. The public reads were run again by TCRdb, first through fastp at Q25 and then through MiXCR, and only productive beta chains were kept. Every entry covers one CDR3 protein and lists the most common genes and DNA from its rows. In all, the sample holds around 62,000 distinct CDR3 sequences, and 15% to 20% of those were seen once. In total, the top ten clones hold 1.4% of the sample.

The specimen was CD4+ T cells from blood. The sequence is built from TRBV5-1 and TRBJ2-3; 7 middle bases align to TRBD2. The sequence was obtained from a human donor in good health. In nucleotides, the sequence is TGCGCCAGCAGACCTGGACTAGGGGCAGATACGCAGTATTTT. This sequence encodes CASRPGLGADTQYF.